The TCR beta chain described here comes from a study of OX40 agonist ivuxolimab in advanced cancers. Trimming took 4 bases from V and 7 from J; bases not matched to a gene: 5. CDR3 size: 12 residues. CDR1 SGHKS and CDR2 YYEKEE come from the germline V gene (reference sequence). Method: immunoSEQ multiplex PCR; TCRdb's copy keeps in-frame clones and lacks some. The table lists roughly 68,000 clones, 80% to 90% of them singletons. The chain couples TRBV5-5 to TRBJ2-7; 7 bases map to TRBD2. This specimen was CD4+ or CD8+ T cells sorted from blood, taken in a trial of the OX40 agonist ivuxolimab. This receptor was identified in an adult with an advanced solid tumor such as melanoma, head and neck, liver or kidney cancer. CDR3 coding DNA: TGTGCCAGCAGCCATCCCGGGGGGGAGCAGTACTTC. It codes for CASSHPGGEQYF.